Shown below are 10 T cell receptor beta chains from a single sample sequenced in a study of CD8 T cells in Susac syndrome. When the RNA was reverse transcribed, random hexamers were used with an input of about 0.5 to 1 ug. Each CDR3 protein is one row after TCRdb ran MiXCR on the immunoSEQ multiplex PCR reads. The sample consists of roughly 190,000 distinct CDR3 sequences, about 95% of them appearing once. The sequenced material came from CD4+ T cells from PBMCs. The receptors shown here come from a human donor in good health.

The V and J genes are TRBV30 and TRBJ2-7; D gene unclear. V lost 7 bases to trimming and J lost 4 bases, with 14 bases between them. The germline CDR1 and CDR2 sequences are GTSNPN and SVGIG (reference sequence). This CDR3 region has 12 residues. CDR3 nucleotides: TGTGCCTCGGCTGGGGAATCATACGAGCAGTACTTC. Its translation: CASAGESYEQYF. Full variable domain (missing parts from reference TRBV30 and TRBJ2-7): SQTIHQWPATLVQPVGSPLSLECTVEGTSNPNLYWYRQAAGRGLQLLFYSVGIGQISSEVPQNLSASRPQDRQFILSSKKLLLSDSGFYLCASAGESYEQYFGPGTRLTVT.

The chain links TRBV28 to TRBJ2-1; 9 bases line up with TRBD1. The CDR3 length is 15 residues. Germline CDR1 is MDHEN and CDR2 is SYDVKM. Losses at the gene ends were 8 bases for V and 0 bases for J; bases not matched to a gene: 5. The CDR3 loop reads CASEGTGSSYNEQFF. CDR3 sequence (DNA): TGTGCCAGCGAAGGGACAGGGAGCTCCTACAATGAGCAGTTCTTC.

This rearrangement joins TRBV20-1 to TRBJ1-1; a possible D gene is TRBD1 (6 bases). CDR1 is DFQATT and CDR2 is SNEGSKA in the germline V gene (reference sequence). The ends were cut back, 6 bases at V and 1 base at J, with 9 bases in the middle. The CDR3 extends over 12 amino acids. In DNA, the CDR3 is TGCAGTGCAAACAGGGAGAACACTGAAGCTTTCTTT. Its protein product is CSANRENTEAFF.

The V call is TRBV29-1, the J call TRBJ2-5; maybe TRBD1 (6 bases). The germline gives CDR1 SQVTM, CDR2 ANQGSEA. Deletions cut 6 bases from V and 1 base from J, with 12 bases between. CDR3 size: 13 residues. The CDR3 nucleotides read TGCAGCGTGCGTGGACAGAGCCAAGAGACCCAGTACTTC. As protein: CSVRGQSQETQYF.

This chain uses TRBV29-1 with TRBJ1-1; 7 nucleotides align to TRBD1. CDR3 length: 13 amino acids. V shed 1 base, J shed 1 base, and the junction held 0 bases outside the gene matches. Per the germline V gene, CDR1 is SQVTM and CDR2 is ANQGSEA. The CDR3 region has the DNA TGCAGCGTTGAAGGACAGGGGAACACTGAAGCTTTCTTT. It specifies CSVEGQGNTEAFF. Looking up the rest from reference TRBV29-1 and TRBJ1-1 gives the full variable domain: SAVISQKPSRDICQRGTSLTIQCQVDSQVTMMFWYRQQPGQSLTLIATANQGSEATYESGFVIDKFPISRPNLTFSTLTVSNMSPEDSSIYLCSVEGQGNTEAFFGQGTRLTVV.

This clonotype was recorded only once. The chain joins TRBV7-2 to TRBJ2-5, with D unclear. The CDR3 runs 13 residues. Trimming cost V 4 bases and J 2 bases, with 8 bases left between them. Germline lookup yields CDR1 SGHTA and CDR2 FQGNSA. The CDR3 is CASSSLHQETQYF. The CDR3 DNA is TGTGCCAGCAGCTCACTCCATCAAGAGACCCAGTACTTC.

The rearrangement links TRBV24-1 to TRBJ2-1; D uncertain. The CDR3 has 18 residues. The germline V gene encodes CDR1 KGHDR and CDR2 SFDVKD. Trimming took 2 bases from V and 9 from J, leaving 25 bases between them. The CDR3 DNA sequence: TGTGCCACCAGTGATTCCCAAGGACGAGGAGTGAGCCTAGTTGAGCAGTTCTTC. Its protein is CATSDSQGRGVSLVEQFF.

This clonotype was observed a few times. The genes are TRBV29-1 and TRBJ2-3; TRBD1 is a possible D gene (6 bases). Trimming took off 4 bases at V and 2 bases at J, with 10 bases between the two ends. This CDR3 has 13 residues. CDR1 is SQVTM and CDR2 is ANQGSEA in the germline V gene. The CDR3 DNA reads TGCAGCGTTGGGACAGCTTCCACAGATACGCAGTATTTT. Its protein product is CSVGTASTDTQYF.

The rearrangement joins TRBV11-1 to TRBJ2-1, with unresolved D. The V gene's germline CDR1 is SGHAT and CDR2 FQDESV (reference sequence). CDR3 length: 15 amino acids. V gave up 5 bases and J gave up 4 bases, with 15 bases separating them. The CDR3 here is CASSPSERKYNEQFF. Here the CDR3 DNA reads TGTGCCAGCAGCCCCTCGGAGCGAAAATACAATGAGCAGTTCTTC.

The rearrangement joins TRBV29-1 to TRBJ1-5, with 8 bases matching TRBD1. The CDR3 contains 13 residues. In germline, CDR1 is SQVTM, CDR2 ANQGSEA. Trimming at V came to 6 bases and at J to 5 bases, leaving 6 bases not matched to a gene. The CDR3 is CSVAGGPYQPQHF. In DNA, the CDR3 is TGCAGCGTAGCAGGGGGCCCTTATCAGCCCCAGCATTTT.